What follows describes a single T cell receptor (beta chain). Its antigen is not identified. V shed 4 bases, J shed 6 bases, and the junction held 10 bases outside the gene matches. Germline V CDR1 and CDR2: LGHNA, YSLEER. The CDR3 totals 15 residues. PCR used 60 Vbeta primers and 13 Jbeta primers. Sequenced by immunoSEQ multiplex PCR; TCRdb stores in-frame clones only, minus some. The sample records about 82,000 clones, around 77% being singletons. These data are taken from a study of cytomegalovirus exposure and HLA in healthy donors. Study-level points and caveats: About 87% or about 30% of the time was how often most TCR beta V segments were productive, according to an earlier analysis.

Sequencing was performed on PBMCs. V and J are TRBV4-3 and TRBJ2-3, with TRBD2 matching over 7 bases. This sequence originates from a man in his fifties in good health and CMV-seronegative. The CDR3 loop is CASSRQSGVADTQYF. The CDR3 DNA is TGCGCCAGCAGCCGACAAAGCGGGGTGGCCGATACGCAGTATTTT.